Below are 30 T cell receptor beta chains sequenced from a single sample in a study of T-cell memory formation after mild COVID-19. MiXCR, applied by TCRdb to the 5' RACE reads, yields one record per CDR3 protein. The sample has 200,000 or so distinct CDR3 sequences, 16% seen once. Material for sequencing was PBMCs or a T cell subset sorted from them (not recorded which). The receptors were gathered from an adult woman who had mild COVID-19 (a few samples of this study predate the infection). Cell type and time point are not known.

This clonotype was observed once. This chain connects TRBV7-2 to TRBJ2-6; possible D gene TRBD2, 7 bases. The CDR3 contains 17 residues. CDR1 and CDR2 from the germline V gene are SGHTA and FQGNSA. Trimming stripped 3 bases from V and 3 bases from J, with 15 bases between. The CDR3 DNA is TGTGCCAGCAGCTTGGCGGGGGCGCAGGGTGGGGCCAACGTCCTGACTTTC. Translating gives CASSLAGAQGGANVLTF. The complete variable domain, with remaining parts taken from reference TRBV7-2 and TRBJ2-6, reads GAGVSQSPSNKVTEKGKDVELRCDPISGHTALYWYRQSLGQGLEFLIYFQGNSAPDKSGLPSDRFSAERTGGSVSTLTIQRTQQEDSAVYLCASSLAGAQGGANVLTFGAGSRLTVL.

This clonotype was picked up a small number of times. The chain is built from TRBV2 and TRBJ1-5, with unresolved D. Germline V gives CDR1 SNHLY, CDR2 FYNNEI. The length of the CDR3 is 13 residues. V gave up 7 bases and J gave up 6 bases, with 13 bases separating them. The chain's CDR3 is CASMVGVAQPQHF. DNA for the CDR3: TGTGCCAGCATGGTCGGGGTGGCTCAGCCCCAGCATTTT.

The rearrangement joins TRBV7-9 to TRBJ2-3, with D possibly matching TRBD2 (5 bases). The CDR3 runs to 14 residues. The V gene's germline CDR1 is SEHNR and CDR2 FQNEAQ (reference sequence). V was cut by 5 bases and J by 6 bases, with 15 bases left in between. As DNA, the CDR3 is TGTGCCAGCAGCCTAACTAGAGAGGCCGATACGCAGTATTTT. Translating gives CASSLTREADTQYF.

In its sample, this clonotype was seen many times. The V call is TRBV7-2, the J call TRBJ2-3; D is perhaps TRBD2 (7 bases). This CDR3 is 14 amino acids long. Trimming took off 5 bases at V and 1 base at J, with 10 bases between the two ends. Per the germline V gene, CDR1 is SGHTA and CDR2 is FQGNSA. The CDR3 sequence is CASSPGGRTDTQYF. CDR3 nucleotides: TGTGCCAGCAGCCCCGGGGGGCGCACAGATACGCAGTATTTT.

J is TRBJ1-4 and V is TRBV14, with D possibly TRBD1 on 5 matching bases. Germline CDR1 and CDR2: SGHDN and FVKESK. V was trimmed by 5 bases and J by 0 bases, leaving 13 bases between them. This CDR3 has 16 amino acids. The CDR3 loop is CASSGTRGSTNEKLFF. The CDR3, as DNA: TGTGCCAGCAGCGGAACGAGGGGTTCAACTAATGAAAAACTGTTTTTT.

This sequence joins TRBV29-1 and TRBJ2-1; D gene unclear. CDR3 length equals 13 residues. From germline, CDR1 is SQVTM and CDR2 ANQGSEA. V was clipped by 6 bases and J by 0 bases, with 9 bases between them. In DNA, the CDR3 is TGCAGCGTCTCTCCGAGCTCCTACAATGAGCAGTTCTTC. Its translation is CSVSPSSYNEQFF.

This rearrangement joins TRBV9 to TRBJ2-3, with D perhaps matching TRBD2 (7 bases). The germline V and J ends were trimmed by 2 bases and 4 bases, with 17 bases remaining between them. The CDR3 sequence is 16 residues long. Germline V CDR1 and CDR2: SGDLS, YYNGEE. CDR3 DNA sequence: TGTGCCAGCAGCGTGGGGGGGGCTAGCAGCGCAGATACGCAGTATTTT. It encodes CASSVGGASSADTQYF.

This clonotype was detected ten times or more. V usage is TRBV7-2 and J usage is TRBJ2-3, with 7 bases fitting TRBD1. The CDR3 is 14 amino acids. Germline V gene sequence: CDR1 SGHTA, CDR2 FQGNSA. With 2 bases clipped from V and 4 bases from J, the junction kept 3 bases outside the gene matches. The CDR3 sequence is CASSLRQGADTQYF. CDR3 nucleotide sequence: TGTGCCAGCAGCTTAAGACAGGGAGCAGATACGCAGTATTTT.

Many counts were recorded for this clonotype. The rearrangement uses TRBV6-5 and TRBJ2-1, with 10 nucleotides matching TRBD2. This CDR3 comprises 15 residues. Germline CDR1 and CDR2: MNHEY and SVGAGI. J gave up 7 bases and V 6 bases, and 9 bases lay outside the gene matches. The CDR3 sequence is CASSPGLAARNEQFF. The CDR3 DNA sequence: TGTGCCAGCAGCCCAGGACTAGCGGCGAGAAATGAGCAGTTCTTC.

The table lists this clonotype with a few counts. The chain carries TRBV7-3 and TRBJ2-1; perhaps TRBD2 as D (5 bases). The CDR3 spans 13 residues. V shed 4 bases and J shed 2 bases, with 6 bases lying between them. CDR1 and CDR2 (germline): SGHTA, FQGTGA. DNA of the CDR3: TGTGCCAGCAGCTCCGGGACCTACAATGAGCAGTTCTTC. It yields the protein CASSSGTYNEQFF.

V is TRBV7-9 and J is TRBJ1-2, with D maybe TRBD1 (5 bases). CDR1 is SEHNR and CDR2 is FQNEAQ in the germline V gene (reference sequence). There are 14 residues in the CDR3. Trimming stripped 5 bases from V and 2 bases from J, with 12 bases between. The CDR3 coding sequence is TGTGCCAGCAGCAAGAGGGACGAGAACTATGGCTACACCTTC. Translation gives CASSKRDENYGYTF.

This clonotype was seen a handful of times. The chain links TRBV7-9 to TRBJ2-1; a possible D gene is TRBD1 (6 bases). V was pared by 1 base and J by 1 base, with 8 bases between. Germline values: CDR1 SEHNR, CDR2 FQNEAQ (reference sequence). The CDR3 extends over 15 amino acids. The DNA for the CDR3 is TGTGCCAGCAGCTTAGAACAGGGATCCTACAATGAGCAGTTCTTC. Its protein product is CASSLEQGSYNEQFF.

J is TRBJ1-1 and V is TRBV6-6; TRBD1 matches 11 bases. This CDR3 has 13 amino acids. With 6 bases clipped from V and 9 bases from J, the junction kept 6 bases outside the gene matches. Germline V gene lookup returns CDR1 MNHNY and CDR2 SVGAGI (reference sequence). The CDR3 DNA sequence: TGTGCCAGCAGCCGTGGGACAGGGGGGCAAGCTTTCTTT. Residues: CASSRGTGGQAFF.

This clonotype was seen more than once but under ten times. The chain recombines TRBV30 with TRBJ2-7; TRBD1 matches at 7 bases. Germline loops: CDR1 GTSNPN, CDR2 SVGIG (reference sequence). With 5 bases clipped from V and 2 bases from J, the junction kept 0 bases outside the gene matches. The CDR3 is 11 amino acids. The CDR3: CAWGQAYEQYF. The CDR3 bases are TGTGCCTGGGGACAGGCCTACGAGCAGTACTTC.

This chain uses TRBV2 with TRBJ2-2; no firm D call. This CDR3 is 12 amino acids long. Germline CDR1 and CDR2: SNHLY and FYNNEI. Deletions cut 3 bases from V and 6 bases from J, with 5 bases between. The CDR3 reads CASSEVAGELFF. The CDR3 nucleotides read TGTGCCAGCAGTGAGGTCGCCGGGGAGCTGTTTTTT.

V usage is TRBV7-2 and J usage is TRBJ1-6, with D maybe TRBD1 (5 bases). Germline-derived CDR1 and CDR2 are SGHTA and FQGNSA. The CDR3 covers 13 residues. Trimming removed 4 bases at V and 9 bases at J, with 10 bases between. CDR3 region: CASSSTGTSPLHF. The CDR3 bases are TGTGCCAGCAGCTCTACAGGAACTTCACCCCTCCACTTT.

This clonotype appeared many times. DNA of the CDR3: TGTGCCAGCTGGACTAGCGGGGCGGATACGCAGTATTTT. Translating it yields CASWTSGADTQYF. The gene calls are TRBV25-1 and TRBJ2-3, with 12 bases aligning to TRBD2. The CDR3 spans 13 residues. With V trimmed by 8 bases and J by 6 bases, 3 bases remained unmatched. In germline, CDR1 is MGHDK, CDR2 SYGVNS.

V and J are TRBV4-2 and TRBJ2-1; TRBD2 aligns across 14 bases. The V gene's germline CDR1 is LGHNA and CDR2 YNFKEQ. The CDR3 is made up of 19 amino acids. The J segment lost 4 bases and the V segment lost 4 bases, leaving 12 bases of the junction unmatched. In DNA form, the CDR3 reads TGTGCCAGCAGCCTAAAGAAGGGGACTAGCGGGAGATTGTACAATGAGCAGTTCTTC. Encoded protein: CASSLKKGTSGRLYNEQFF.

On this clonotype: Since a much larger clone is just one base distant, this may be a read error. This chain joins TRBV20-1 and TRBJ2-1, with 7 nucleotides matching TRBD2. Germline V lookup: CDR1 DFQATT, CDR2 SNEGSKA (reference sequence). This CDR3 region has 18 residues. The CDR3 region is CSAKGIGMAGVSYTEQFF. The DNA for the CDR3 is TGCAGTGCTAAGGGGATCGGGATGGCGGGAGTTTCCTACACTGAGCAGTTCTTC.

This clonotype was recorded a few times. The CDR3 DNA follows: TGCGCCAGCAGCTCGGGACTAGCGGGTCCCACAGATACGCAGTATTTT. It translates to CASSSGLAGPTDTQYF. This chain links TRBV5-1 with TRBJ2-3; TRBD2 matches 12 bases. V dropped 3 bases and J dropped 2; count of bases not matched to a gene: 4. The CDR3 runs to 16 residues. CDR1 and CDR2 (germline): SGHRS, YFSETQ.

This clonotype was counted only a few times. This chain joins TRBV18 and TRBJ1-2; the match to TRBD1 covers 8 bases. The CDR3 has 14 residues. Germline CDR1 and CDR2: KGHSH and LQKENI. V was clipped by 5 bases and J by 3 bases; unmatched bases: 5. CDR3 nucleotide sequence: TGTGCCAGCTCATCCGGACAGGGTCACTATGGCTACACCTTC. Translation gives CASSSGQGHYGYTF.

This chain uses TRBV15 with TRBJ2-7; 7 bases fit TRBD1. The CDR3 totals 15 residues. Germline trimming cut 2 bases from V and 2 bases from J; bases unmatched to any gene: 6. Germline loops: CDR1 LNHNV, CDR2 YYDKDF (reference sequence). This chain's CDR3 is CATSRSGGSTYEQYF. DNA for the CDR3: TGTGCCACCAGCAGATCAGGGGGTAGCACCTACGAGCAGTACTTC.

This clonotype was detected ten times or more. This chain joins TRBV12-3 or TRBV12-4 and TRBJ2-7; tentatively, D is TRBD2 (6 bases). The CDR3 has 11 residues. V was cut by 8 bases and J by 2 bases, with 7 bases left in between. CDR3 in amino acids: CASSGAYEQYF. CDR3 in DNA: TGTGCCAGCTCGGGGGCCTACGAGCAGTACTTC.

In nucleotides, the CDR3 is TGTGCCAGCAGCTTAGCTGTGGACCCCGGGTCACCCCTCCACTTT. Its protein product is CASSLAVDPGSPLHF. The chain carries TRBV7-8 and TRBJ1-6; no clear D gene. This CDR3 region has 15 residues. Trimming left V 0 bases short and J 10 bases short, with 13 bases between. Germline V CDR1 and CDR2: SGHVS, FQNEAQ.

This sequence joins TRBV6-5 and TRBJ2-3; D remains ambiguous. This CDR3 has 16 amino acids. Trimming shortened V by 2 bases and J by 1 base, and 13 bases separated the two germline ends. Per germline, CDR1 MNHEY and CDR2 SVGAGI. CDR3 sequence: CASSYARSQGTDTQYF. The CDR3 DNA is TGTGCCAGCAGTTACGCTCGATCCCAGGGCACAGATACGCAGTATTTT.

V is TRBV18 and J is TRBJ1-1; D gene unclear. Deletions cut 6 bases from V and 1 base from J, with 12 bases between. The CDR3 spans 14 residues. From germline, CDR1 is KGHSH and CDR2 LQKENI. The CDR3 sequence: CASSPGRENTEAFF. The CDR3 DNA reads TGTGCCAGCTCCCCTGGGAGGGAGAACACTGAAGCTTTCTTT.

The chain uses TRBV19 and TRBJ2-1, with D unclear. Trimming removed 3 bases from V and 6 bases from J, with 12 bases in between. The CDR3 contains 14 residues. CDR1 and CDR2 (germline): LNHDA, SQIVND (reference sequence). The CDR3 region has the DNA TGTGCCAGTAGTATCCAGGTCGGTGCCAATGAGCAGTTCTTC. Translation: CASSIQVGANEQFF. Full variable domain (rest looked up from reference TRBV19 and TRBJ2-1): DGGITQSPKYLFRKEGQNVTLSCEQNLNHDAMYWYRQDPGQGLRLIYYSQIVNDFQKGDIAEGYSVSREKKESFPLTVTSAQKNPTAFYLCASSIQVGANEQFFGPGTRLTVL.

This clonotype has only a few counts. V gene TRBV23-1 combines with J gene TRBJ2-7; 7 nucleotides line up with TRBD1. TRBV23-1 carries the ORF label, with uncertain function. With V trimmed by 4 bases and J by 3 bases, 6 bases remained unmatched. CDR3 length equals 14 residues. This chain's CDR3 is CASSPLTGCYEQYF. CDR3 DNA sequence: TGCGCCAGCAGTCCCCTGACAGGGTGCTACGAGCAGTACTTC.

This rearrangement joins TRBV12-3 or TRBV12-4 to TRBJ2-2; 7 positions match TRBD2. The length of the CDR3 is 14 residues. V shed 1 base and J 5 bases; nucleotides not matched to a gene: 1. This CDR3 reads CASSLGLATGELFF. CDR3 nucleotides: TGTGCCAGCAGTTTAGGACTAGCTACCGGGGAGCTGTTTTTT.

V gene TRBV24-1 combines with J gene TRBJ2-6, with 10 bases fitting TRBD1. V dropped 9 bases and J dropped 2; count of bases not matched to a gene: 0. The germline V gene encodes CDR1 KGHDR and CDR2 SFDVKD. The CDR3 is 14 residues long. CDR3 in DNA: TGTGCCACCGGGACAGGGGCTGGGGCCAACGTCCTGACTTTC. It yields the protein CATGTGAGANVLTF.